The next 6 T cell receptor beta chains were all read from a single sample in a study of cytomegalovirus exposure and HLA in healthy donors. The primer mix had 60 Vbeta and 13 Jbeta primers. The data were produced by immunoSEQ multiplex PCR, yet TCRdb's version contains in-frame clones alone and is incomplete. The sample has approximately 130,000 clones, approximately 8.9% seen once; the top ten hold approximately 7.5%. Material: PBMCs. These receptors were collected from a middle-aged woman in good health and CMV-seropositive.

The chain's CDR3 is CASSLSISGAYGNTIYF. CDR3 DNA: TGTGCCAGCAGTTTATCGATTTCAGGGGCCTATGGAAACACCATATATTTT. V is TRBV27 and J is TRBJ1-3; tentatively, D is TRBD1 (6 bases). The CDR3 runs 17 residues. V shed 0 bases and J shed 3 bases, with 15 bases lying between them. The germline V gene has CDR1 MNHEY and CDR2 SMNVEV (reference sequence).

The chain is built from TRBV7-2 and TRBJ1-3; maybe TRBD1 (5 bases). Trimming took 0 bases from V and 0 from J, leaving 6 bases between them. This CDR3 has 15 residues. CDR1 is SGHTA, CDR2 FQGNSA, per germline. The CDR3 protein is CASSLAGGSGNTIYF. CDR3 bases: TGTGCCAGCAGCTTAGCGGGGGGCTCTGGAAACACCATATATTTT.

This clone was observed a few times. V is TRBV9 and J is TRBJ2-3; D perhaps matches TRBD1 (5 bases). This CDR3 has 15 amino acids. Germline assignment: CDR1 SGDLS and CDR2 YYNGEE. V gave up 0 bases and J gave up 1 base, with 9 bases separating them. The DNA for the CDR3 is TGTGCCAGCAGCGTAGCAGGGTGGGGCACAGATACGCAGTATTTT. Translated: CASSVAGWGTDTQYF. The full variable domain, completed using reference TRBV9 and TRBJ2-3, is DSGVTQTPKHLITATGQRVTLRCSPRSGDLSVYWYQQSLDQGLQFLIQYYNGEERAKGNILERFSAQQFPDLHSELNLSSLELGDSALYFCASSVAGWGTDTQYFGPGTRLTVL.

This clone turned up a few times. CDR3 loop: CASSEVAGVISEQFF. The DNA for the CDR3 is TGTGCCAGCAGTGAAGTGGCGGGGGTAATCAGTGAGCAGTTCTTC. This chain uses TRBV2 with TRBJ2-1; 7 bases line up with TRBD2. Trimming removed 1 base from V and 9 bases from J; junction bases left unmatched: 9. Germline CDR1 and CDR2: SNHLY and FYNNEI. The CDR3 extends over 15 amino acids. Full variable domain (missing parts from reference TRBV2 and TRBJ2-1): EPEVTQTPSHQVTQMGQEVILRCVPISNHLYFYWYRQILGQKVEFLVSFYNNEISEKSEIFDDQFSVERPDGSNFTLKIRSTKLEDSAMYFCASSEVAGVISEQFFGPGTRLTVL.

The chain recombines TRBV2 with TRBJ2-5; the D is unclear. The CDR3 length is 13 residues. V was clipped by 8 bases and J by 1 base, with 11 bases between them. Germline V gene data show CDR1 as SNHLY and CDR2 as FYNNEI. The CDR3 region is CASAPQVQETQYF. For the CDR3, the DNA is TGTGCCAGCGCACCACAAGTCCAAGAGACCCAGTACTTC.

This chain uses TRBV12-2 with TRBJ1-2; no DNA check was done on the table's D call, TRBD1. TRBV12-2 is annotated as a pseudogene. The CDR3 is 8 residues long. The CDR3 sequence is CASRSNTF. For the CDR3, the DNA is TGTGCAAGTCGCTCCAATACCTTC.